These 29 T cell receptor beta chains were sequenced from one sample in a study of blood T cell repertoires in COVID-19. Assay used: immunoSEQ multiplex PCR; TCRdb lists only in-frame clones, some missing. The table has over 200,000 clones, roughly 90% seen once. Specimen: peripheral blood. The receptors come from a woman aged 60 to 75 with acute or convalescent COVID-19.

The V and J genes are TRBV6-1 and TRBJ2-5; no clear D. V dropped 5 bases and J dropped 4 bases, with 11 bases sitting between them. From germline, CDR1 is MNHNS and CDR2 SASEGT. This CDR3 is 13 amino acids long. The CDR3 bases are TGTGCCAGCAGTTCCCCGGTCGGAGAGACCCAGTACTTC. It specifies CASSSPVGETQYF.

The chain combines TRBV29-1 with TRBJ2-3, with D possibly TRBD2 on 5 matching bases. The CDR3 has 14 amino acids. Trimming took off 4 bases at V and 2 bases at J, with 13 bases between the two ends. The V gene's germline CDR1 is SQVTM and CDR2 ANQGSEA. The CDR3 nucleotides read TGCAGCGTTGCCGACGAACTAGTCACAGATACGCAGTATTTT. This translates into CSVADELVTDTQYF.

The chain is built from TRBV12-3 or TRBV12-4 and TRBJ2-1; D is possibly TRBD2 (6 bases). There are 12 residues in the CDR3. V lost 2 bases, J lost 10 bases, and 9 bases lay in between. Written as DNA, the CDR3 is TGTGCCAGCAGTTTATCCCGGGGGGAGCAGTTCTTC. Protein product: CASSLSRGEQFF.

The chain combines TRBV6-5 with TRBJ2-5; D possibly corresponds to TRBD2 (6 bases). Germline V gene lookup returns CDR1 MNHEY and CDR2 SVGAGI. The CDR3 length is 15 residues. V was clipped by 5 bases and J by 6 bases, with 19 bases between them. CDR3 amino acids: CASSPLASADQTQYF. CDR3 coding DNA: TGTGCCAGCAGTCCACTAGCATCGGCGGATCAGACCCAGTACTTC.

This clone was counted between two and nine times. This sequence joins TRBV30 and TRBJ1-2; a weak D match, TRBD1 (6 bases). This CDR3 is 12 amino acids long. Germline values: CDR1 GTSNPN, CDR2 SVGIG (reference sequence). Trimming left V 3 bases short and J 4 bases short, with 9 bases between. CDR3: CAWSTGRYGYTF. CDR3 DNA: TGTGCCTGGAGCACAGGGCGCTATGGCTACACCTTC.

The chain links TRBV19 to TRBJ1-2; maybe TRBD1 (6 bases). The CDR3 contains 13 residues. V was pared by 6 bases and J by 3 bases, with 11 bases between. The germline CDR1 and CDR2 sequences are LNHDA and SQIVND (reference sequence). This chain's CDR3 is CASRFRGDYGYTF. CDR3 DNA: TGTGCCAGTAGATTCAGGGGAGACTATGGCTACACCTTC.

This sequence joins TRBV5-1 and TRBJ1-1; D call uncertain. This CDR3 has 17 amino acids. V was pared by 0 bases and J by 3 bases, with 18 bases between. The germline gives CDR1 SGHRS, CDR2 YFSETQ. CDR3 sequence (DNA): TGCGCCAGCAGCTTGGCCCGAATTGGGTACCAGGACACTGAAGCTTTCTTT. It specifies CASSLARIGYQDTEAFF.

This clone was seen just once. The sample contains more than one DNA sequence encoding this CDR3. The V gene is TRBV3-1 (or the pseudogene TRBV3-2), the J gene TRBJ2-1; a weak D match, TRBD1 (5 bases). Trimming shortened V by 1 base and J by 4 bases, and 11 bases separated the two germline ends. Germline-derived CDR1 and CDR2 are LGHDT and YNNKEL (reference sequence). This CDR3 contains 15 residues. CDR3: CASSQGLAGYNEQFF. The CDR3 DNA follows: TGTGCCAGCAGCCAAGGCCTTGCAGGGTACAATGAGCAGTTCTTC.

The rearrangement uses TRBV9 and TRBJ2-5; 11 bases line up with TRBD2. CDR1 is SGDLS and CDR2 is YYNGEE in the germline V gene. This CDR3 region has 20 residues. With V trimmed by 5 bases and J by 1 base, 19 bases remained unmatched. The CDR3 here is CASSISGGGLLPAPQETQYF. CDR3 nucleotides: TGTGCCAGCAGTATTAGCGGGGGGGGACTGCTCCCGGCCCCCCAAGAGACCCAGTACTTC.

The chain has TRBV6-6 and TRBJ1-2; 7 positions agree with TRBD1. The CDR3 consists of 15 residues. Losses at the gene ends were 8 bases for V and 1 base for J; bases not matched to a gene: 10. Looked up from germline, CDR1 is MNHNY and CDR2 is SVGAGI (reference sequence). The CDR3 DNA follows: TGTGCCAGCCAAACTGGGACAGATCTTAACTATGGCTACACCTTC. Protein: CASQTGTDLNYGYTF.

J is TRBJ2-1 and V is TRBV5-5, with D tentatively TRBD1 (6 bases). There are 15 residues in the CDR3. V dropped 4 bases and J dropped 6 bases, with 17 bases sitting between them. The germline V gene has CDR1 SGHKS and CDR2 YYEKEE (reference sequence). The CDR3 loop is CASSPGTSFGNEQFF. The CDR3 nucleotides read TGTGCCAGCAGCCCCGGGACATCCTTCGGCAATGAGCAGTTCTTC. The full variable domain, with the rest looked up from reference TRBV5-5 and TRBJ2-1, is DAGVTQSPTHLIKTRGQQVTLRCSPISGHKSVSWYQQVLGQGPQFIFQYYEKEERGRGNFPDRFSARQFPNYSSELNVNALLLGDSALYLCASSPGTSFGNEQFFGPGTRLTVL.

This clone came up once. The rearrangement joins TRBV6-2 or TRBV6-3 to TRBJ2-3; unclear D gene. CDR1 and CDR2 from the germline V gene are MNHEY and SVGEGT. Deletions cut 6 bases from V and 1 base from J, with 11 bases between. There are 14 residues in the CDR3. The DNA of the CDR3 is TGTGCCAGCAGCCGAGATCTGGGCACAGATACGCAGTATTTT. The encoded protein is CASSRDLGTDTQYF.

The CDR3, as DNA: TGTGCTAGTGGTTTGGTACAGGCAGGGCTACCCCTCTCTGGGGCCAACGTCCTGACTTTC. Protein: CASGLVQAGLPLSGANVLTF. The V and J genes are TRBV12-5 and TRBJ2-6, with D possibly TRBD1 on 5 matching bases. Germline loops: CDR1 LGHNT, CDR2 FRNRAP. This CDR3 contains 20 residues. The V and J ends lost 0 bases and 0 bases respectively, with 18 bases between them.

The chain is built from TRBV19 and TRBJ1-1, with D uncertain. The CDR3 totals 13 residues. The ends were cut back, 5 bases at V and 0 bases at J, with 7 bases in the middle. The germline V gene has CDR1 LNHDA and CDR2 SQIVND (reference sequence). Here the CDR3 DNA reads TGTGCCAGTAGTTCTTCAGTGAACACTGAAGCTTTCTTT. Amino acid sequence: CASSSSVNTEAFF.

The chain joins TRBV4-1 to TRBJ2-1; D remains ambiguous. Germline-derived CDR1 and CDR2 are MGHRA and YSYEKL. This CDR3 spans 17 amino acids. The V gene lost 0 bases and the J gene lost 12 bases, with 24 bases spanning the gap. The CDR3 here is CASSQDSTARQPRGQFF. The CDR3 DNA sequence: TGCGCCAGCAGCCAAGATTCGACTGCTCGGCAGCCGCGCGGGCAGTTCTTC.

CDR3 nucleotides: TGTGCCAGCTCCCTAGCGGGGGCTAGCACAGATACGCAGTATTTT. It translates to CASSLAGASTDTQYF. The chain has TRBV18 and TRBJ2-3, with TRBD2 identical over 10 bases. Germline V gives CDR1 KGHSH, CDR2 LQKENI. The CDR3 sequence is 15 residues long. V dropped 6 bases and J dropped 0; count of bases not matched to a gene: 3.

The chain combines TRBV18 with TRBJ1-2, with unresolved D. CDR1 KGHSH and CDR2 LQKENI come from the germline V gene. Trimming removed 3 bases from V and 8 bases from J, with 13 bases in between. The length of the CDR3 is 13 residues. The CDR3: CASSPVEGGGYTF. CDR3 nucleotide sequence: TGTGCCAGCTCACCTGTTGAGGGAGGCGGCTACACCTTC.

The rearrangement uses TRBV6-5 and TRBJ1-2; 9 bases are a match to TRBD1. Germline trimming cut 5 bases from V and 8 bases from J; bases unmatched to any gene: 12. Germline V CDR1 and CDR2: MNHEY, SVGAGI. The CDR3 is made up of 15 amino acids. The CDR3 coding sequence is TGTGCCAGCAGTCTGTCCGGGACAGGGCAAGGGGGCTACACCTTC. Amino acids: CASSLSGTGQGGYTF.

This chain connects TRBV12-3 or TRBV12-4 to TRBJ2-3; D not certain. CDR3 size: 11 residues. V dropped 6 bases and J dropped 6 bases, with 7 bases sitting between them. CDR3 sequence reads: CASSLGDTQYF. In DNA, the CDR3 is TGTGCCAGCAGCCTTGGCGATACGCAGTATTTT.

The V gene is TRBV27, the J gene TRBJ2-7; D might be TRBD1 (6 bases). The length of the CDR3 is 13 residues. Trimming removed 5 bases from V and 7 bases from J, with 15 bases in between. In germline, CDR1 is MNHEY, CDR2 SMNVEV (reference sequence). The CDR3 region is CASSNREMVEQYF. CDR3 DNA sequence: TGTGCCAGCAGTAACAGGGAAATGGTGGAGCAGTACTTC.

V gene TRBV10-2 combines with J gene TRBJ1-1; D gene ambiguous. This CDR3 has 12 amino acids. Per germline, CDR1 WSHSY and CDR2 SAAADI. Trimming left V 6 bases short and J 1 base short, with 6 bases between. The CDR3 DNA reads TGCGCCAGCAGGGCACGGAACACTGAAGCTTTCTTT. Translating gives CASRARNTEAFF.

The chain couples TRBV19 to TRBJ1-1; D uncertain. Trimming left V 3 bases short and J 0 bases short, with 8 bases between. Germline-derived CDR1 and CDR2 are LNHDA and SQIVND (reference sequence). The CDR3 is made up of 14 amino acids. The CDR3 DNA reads TGTGCCAGTAGTATTGACGGAGTGAACACTGAAGCTTTCTTT. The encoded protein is CASSIDGVNTEAFF.

DNA for the CDR3: TGCGCCAGCAGAGTCGGGGGAGTACCCTACGAGCAGTACTTC. This encodes CASRVGGVPYEQYF. J is TRBJ2-7 and V is TRBV5-1, with D maybe TRBD2 (6 bases). Germline-derived CDR1 and CDR2 are SGHRS and YFSETQ. Trimming removed 5 bases from V and 2 bases from J, with 14 bases in between. This CDR3 spans 14 amino acids.

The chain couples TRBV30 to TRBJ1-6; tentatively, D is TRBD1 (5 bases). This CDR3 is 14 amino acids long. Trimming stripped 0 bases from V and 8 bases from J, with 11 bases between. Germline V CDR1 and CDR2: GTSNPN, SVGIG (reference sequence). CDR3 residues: CAWSVRGVDSPLHF. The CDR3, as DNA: TGTGCCTGGAGTGTACGGGGGGTCGATTCACCCCTCCACTTT.

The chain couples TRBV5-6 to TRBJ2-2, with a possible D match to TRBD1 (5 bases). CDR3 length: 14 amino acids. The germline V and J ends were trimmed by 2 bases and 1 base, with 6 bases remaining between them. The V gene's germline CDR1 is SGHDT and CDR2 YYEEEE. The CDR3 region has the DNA TGTGCCAGCAGCTTTACAGGGAACACCGGGGAGCTGTTTTTT. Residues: CASSFTGNTGELFF. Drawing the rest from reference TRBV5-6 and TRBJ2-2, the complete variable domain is DAGVTQSPTHLIKTRGQQVTLRCSPKSGHDTVSWYQQALGQGPQFIFQYYEEEERQRGNFPDRFSGHQFPNYSSELNVNALLLGDSALYLCASSFTGNTGELFFGEGSRLTVL.

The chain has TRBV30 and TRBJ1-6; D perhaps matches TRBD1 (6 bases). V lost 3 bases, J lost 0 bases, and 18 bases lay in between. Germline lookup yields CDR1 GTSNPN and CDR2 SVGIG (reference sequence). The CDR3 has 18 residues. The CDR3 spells CAWRGAIHPGSYNSPLHF. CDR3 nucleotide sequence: TGTGCCTGGAGGGGGGCCATCCACCCAGGCTCCTATAATTCACCCCTCCACTTT.

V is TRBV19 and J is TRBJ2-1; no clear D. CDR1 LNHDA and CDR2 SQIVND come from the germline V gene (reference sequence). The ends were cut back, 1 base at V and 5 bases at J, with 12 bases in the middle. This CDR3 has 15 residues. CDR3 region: CASSIGSSRNNEQFF. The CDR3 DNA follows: TGTGCCAGTAGTATAGGTAGCTCCCGCAACAATGAGCAGTTCTTC.

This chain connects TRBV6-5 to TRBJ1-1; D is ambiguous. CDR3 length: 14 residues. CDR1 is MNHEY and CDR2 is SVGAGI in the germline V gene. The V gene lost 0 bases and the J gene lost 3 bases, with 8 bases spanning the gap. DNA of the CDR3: TGTGCCAGCAGTTACTCCTCCGGGGACACTGAAGCTTTCTTT. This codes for CASSYSSGDTEAFF.

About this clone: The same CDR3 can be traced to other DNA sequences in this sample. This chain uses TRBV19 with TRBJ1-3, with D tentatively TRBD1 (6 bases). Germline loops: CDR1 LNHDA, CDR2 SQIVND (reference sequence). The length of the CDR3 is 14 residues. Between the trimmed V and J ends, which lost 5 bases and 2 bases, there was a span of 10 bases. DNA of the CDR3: TGTGCCAGTAGTTTCACAGGGACTGGAAACACCATATATTTT. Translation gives CASSFTGTGNTIYF.